The rows below give T cell receptor beta chains drawn from one sample of a study of T cell changes during pregnancy in multiple sclerosis. Here immunoSEQ multiplex PCR was the method, and the copy in TCRdb shows in-frame clones only, minus some. The sample records around 31,000 clones, around 88% being singletons. Sample: CD4+ T cells from peripheral blood mononuclear cells, taken in the first trimester of pregnancy. The receptor source for this set is a female donor in good health, enrolled as a control in a pregnancy study. CDR3s include the opening cysteine and the closing phenylalanine or tryptophan. Each record gives: V gene, J gene, CDR3 protein.

TRBV7-2,TRBJ1-2,CASSPRQGGSLNYGYTF
TRBV4-1,TRBJ1-2,CASSQEGEGGSYGYTF
TRBV5-4,TRBJ2-5,CASSYTGAETQYF
TRBV6-5,TRBJ1-1,CASRGTVEAFF
TRBV5-1,TRBJ1-2,CASSPGQGGYTF
TRBV10-1,TRBJ1-2,CASPPICSNYGYTF
TRBV6-5,TRBJ1-1,CASSYSDGVAEAFF
TRBV10-3,TRBJ2-3,CAIRTSDGDTQYF
TRBV6-1,TRBJ2-1,CASLRSSYNEQFF
TRBV5-4,TRBJ2-1,CASNPGNSHEQFF
TRBV11-2,TRBJ2-2,CASREVGTGMTGELFF
TRBV5-1,TRBJ2-2,CASSLGGQNTGELFF
TRBV28,TRBJ1-2,CASTRTGTFYGYTF
TRBV6-4,TRBJ2-1,CASSEQGGNNEQFF
TRBV9,TRBJ1-2,CASNLGQGGDYGYTF
TRBV5-4,TRBJ1-1,CASSNRDRGYRNTEAFF
TRBV2,TRBJ1-6,CAKKGQPNSPLHF
TRBV6-5,TRBJ1-4,CASSYSAGGADEKLFF
TRBV30,TRBJ1-1,CAWRELVNTEAFF
TRBV18,TRBJ1-5,CASSPTTPPQPQHF
TRBV12-5,TRBJ2-5,CASGLFAGETQYF
TRBV5-1,TRBJ2-5,CASSWAAGEQETQYF
TRBV5-1,TRBJ1-2,CASSQPGGEGYTF
TRBV7-2,TRBJ2-1,CASSILAGAGDEQFF
TRBV6-1,TRBJ2-1,CASSAPDRRGYNEQFF
TRBV7-2,TRBJ1-1,CASSLGGSRGSDGFF
TRBV9,TRBJ2-2,CASSVYEGANTGELFF
TRBV5-1,TRBJ2-3,CASSLDYPSTDTQYF
TRBV2,TRBJ1-1,CASRTDRAGNTEAFF
TRBV15,TRBJ1-6,CATSKGDTYNSPLHF
TRBV21-1,TRBJ1-2,CASPSRGRGLYGYTF
TRBV7-3,TRBJ2-1,CASSPGTSGGLGEQFF
TRBV21-1,TRBJ1-5,CASCPIGVGQPQHF
TRBV4-3,TRBJ2-7,CASSQRQGDHSYEQYF
TRBV19,TRBJ1-1,CASSMGHSNTEAFF
TRBV30,TRBJ1-2,CAWSEGQGIGGYTF
TRBV7-2,TRBJ2-1,CASSLDLANNEQFF
TRBV27,TRBJ1-1,CASSTRARGEAFF
TRBV7-2,TRBJ1-6,CASSLAGGSPLHF